This T cell receptor (beta chain) is drawn from a study of STAT5B mutations in CD4+ large granular lymphocyte leukemia. Study outcomes and limitations: Patient CD4-sorted repertoires stayed more clonal than healthy ones after leukemic-clone removal. Compared with healthy controls (2/35), patient top clones favored TRBV06 (8/27). About 25% of private leukemic clonotypes occurred rarely in other patients' non-leukemic repertoires.

Assay used: immunoSEQ multiplex PCR; TCRdb lists only in-frame clones, some missing. The sample yields around 20,000 clones, over 80% seen once. CDR3 length: 14 amino acids. V gave up 2 bases and J gave up 5 bases, with 10 bases separating them. CDR1 MNHEY and CDR2 SMNVEV come from the germline V gene (reference sequence). Concerning this clone: Antigen: not known.

J is TRBJ1-5 and V is TRBV27; D gene ambiguous. The sequenced sample was CD4+ T cells from blood buffy coats. This receptor was taken from a human donor in good health. The CDR3 nucleotides are TGTGCCAGCAGTTTAAGGGAGACATATCAGCCCCAGCATTTT. This translates into CASSLRETYQPQHF.